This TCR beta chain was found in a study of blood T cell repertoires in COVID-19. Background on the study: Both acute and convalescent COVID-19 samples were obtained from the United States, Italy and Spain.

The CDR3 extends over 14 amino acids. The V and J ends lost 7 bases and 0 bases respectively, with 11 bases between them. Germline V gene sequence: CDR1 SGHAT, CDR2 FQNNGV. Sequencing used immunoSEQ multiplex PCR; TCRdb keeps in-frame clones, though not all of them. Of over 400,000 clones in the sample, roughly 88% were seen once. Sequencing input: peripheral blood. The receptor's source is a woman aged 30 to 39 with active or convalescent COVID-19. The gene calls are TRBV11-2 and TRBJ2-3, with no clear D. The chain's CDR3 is CASNPQTSTDTQYF. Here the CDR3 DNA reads TGTGCCAGCAACCCCCAAACTAGCACAGATACGCAGTATTTT.